One and the same sample provided the 20 T cell receptor beta chains below, sequenced in a study of CD8 T cells in ankylosing spondylitis. TCRdb recomputed calls from the 5' RACE reads with MiXCR, one row per CDR3 protein. Of around 230,000 distinct CDR3 sequences in the sample, over 7% were seen once. The sequenced sample was blood, either unsorted or a sorted T cell fraction (not recorded which). Source of these receptors: a female donor with ankylosing spondylitis or in good health (not recorded which).

This clonotype was recorded at least ten times. This chain uses TRBV4-3 with TRBJ2-1; D possibly corresponds to TRBD2 (5 bases). V was trimmed by 4 bases and J by 0 bases, leaving 10 bases between them. Germline-derived CDR1 and CDR2 are LGHNA and YSLEER. The CDR3 is 15 amino acids. The DNA of the CDR3 is TGCGCCAGCAGCCCCAGGAGGTACTCCTACAATGAGCAGTTCTTC. Translation: CASSPRRYSYNEQFF.

In its sample, this clonotype was seen many times. The J gene is TRBJ2-5, the V gene TRBV6-6; 8 nucleotides agree with TRBD1. The V and J ends lost 5 bases and 5 bases, in that order; junction bases with no gene match: 4. CDR1 MNHNY and CDR2 SVGAGI come from the germline V gene (reference sequence). CDR3 length: 13 amino acids. CDR3 sequence: CASSRTGRETQYF. The CDR3 DNA is TGTGCCAGCAGTCGGACAGGGCGGGAGACCCAGTACTTC.

This clonotype was seen at least ten times. This chain links TRBV20-1 with TRBJ2-1, with 7 nucleotides matching TRBD2. This CDR3 is built from 15 residues. J lost 4 bases, V lost 0 bases, and 6 bases had no gene match. CDR1 is DFQATT and CDR2 is SNEGSKA in the germline V gene (reference sequence). This chain's CDR3 is CSARDKGGFYNEQFF. CDR3 sequence (DNA): TGCAGTGCTAGAGATAAGGGAGGGTTTTACAATGAGCAGTTCTTC.

This clonotype has only a few counts. V gene TRBV7-9 combines with J gene TRBJ1-2; D is undetermined. V was trimmed by 7 bases and J by 4 bases, leaving 19 bases between them. The CDR3 consists of 15 residues. The germline V gene has CDR1 SEHNR and CDR2 FQNEAQ (reference sequence). The CDR3 spells CASNPPSPSLYGYTF. The CDR3 coding sequence is TGTGCCAGCAACCCTCCCTCCCCTTCCCTCTATGGCTACACCTTC.

This clonotype was picked up many times. This chain's CDR3 is CASSYSTGTYEQYF. The DNA for the CDR3 is TGTGCCAGCAGTTACTCTACAGGGACCTACGAGCAGTACTTC. The chain combines TRBV6-6 with TRBJ2-7, with D perhaps TRBD1 (6 bases). This CDR3 region has 14 residues. Germline loops: CDR1 MNHNY, CDR2 SVGAGI (reference sequence). The V end lost 0 bases, the J end lost 2 bases, and 8 bases lay between the germline ends.

This clonotype was observed a handful of times. The chain combines TRBV7-9 with TRBJ2-1; 8 bases agree with TRBD2. The junction had 7 bases not matched to a gene; V was cut back by 0 bases and J by 6 bases. From germline, CDR1 is SEHNR and CDR2 FQNEAQ (reference sequence). The CDR3 has 16 residues. This CDR3 is CASSLAAGGPLNEQFF. CDR3 DNA sequence: TGTGCCAGCAGCTTAGCGGCGGGAGGCCCCCTCAATGAGCAGTTCTTC. Supplemented by reference TRBV7-9 and TRBJ2-1, the full variable domain reads DTGVSQNPRHKITKRGQNVTFRCDPISEHNRLYWYRQTLGQGPEFLTYFQNEAQLEKSRLLSDRFSAERPKGSFSTLEIQRTEQGDSAMYLCASSLAAGGPLNEQFFGPGTRLTVL.

The rearrangement joins TRBV18 to TRBJ2-6; the D gene could be TRBD1 or TRBD2 (5 bases each). Looked up from germline, CDR1 is KGHSH and CDR2 is LQKENI. The CDR3 consists of 16 residues. V lost 2 bases and J lost 1, with 9 bases in between. CDR3 DNA sequence: TGTGCCAGCTCACCATTCGAGGGGTCTGGGGCCAACGTCCTGACTTTC. This translates into CASSPFEGSGANVLTF. Looking up the rest from reference TRBV18 and TRBJ2-6 gives the full variable domain: NAGVMQNPRHLVRRRGQEARLRCSPMKGHSHVYWYRQLPEEGLKFMVYLQKENIIDESGMPKERFSAEFPKEGPSILRIQQVVRGDSAAYFCASSPFEGSGANVLTFGAGSRLTVL.

The J gene is TRBJ2-1, the V gene TRBV7-9; D not certain. V was trimmed by 1 base and J by 3 bases, leaving 7 bases between them. Germline CDR1 and CDR2: SEHNR and FQNEAQ (reference sequence). The CDR3 contains 14 residues. CDR3 amino acids: CASSLGDHYNEQFF. The CDR3 DNA reads as TGTGCCAGCAGCTTAGGAGACCACTACAATGAGCAGTTCTTC.

This clonotype was picked up many times. V usage is TRBV6-5 and J usage is TRBJ1-1, with D perhaps TRBD1 (5 bases). The CDR3 loop spans 15 amino acids. The germline V and J ends were trimmed by 0 bases and 3 bases, with 11 bases remaining between them. Germline-derived CDR1 and CDR2 are MNHEY and SVGAGI. Written as DNA, the CDR3 is TGTGCCAGCAGTTACTCGAGGGGAGGCCACACTGAAGCTTTCTTT. Its protein is CASSYSRGGHTEAFF.

This clonotype was seen at least ten times. The V gene is TRBV7-9, the J gene TRBJ2-2; no definite D call. The germline CDR1 and CDR2 sequences are SEHNR and FQNEAQ (reference sequence). The CDR3 is 15 amino acids. V lost 4 bases, J lost 1 base, and 10 bases lay in between. The CDR3 spells CASSSPVKNTGELFF. The CDR3 DNA follows: TGTGCCAGCAGCTCCCCCGTCAAGAACACCGGGGAGCTGTTTTTT. Drawing the rest from reference TRBV7-9 and TRBJ2-2, the complete variable domain is DTGVSQNPRHKITKRGQNVTFRCDPISEHNRLYWYRQTLGQGPEFLTYFQNEAQLEKSRLLSDRFSAERPKGSFSTLEIQRTEQGDSAMYLCASSSPVKNTGELFFGEGSRLTVL.

This clonotype appeared once. This chain uses TRBV24-1 with TRBJ1-1; D unclear. Deletions cut 11 bases from V and 3 bases from J, with 12 bases between. Germline V gives CDR1 KGHDR, CDR2 SFDVKD. There are 12 residues in the CDR3. The CDR3 region is CASSTPYTEAFF. DNA for the CDR3: TGTGCCAGTAGTACCCCATACACTGAAGCTTTCTTT.

As to this clonotype: Since a much larger clone is just one base distant, this may be a read error. The chain uses TRBV5-1 and TRBJ2-1; the D gene could be TRBD1 or TRBD2 (5 bases each). CDR1 is SGHRS, CDR2 YFSETQ, per germline. This CDR3 contains 15 residues. This CDR3 is CVSSLGPTGYNEQFF. DNA of the CDR3: TGCGTCAGCAGCTTGGGACCTACCGGGTACAATGAGCAGTTCTTC.

The genes are TRBV4-3 and TRBJ2-2; D might be TRBD2 (6 bases). Germline-derived CDR1 and CDR2 are LGHNA and YSLEER. The ends were cut back, 0 bases at V and 1 base at J, with 9 bases in the middle. The CDR3 consists of 16 residues. The CDR3 coding sequence is TGCGCCAGCAGCCAAGAGGTAGCGGTGAACACCGGGGAGCTGTTTTTT. This gives the protein CASSQEVAVNTGELFF.

The chain has TRBV7-2 and TRBJ1-1, with TRBD1 identical over 7 bases. The CDR3 has 14 residues. V trimming: 4 bases; J trimming: 10 bases; junction bases outside the gene matches: 12. Germline loops: CDR1 SGHTA, CDR2 FQGNSA. In DNA, the CDR3 is TGTGCCAGCAGCTGGAGACAGGGCCTTCCGGGAGCTTTCTTT. This translates into CASSWRQGLPGAFF.

In this sample, this clonotype turned up many times. DNA of the CDR3: TGTGCCAGCAGCTTTTCGGGGATGGGGGAGCAGTACTTC. The encoded protein is CASSFSGMGEQYF. This chain uses TRBV7-9 with TRBJ2-7; a possible D gene is TRBD2 (5 bases). Germline CDR1 reads SEHNR; CDR2 reads FQNEAQ (reference sequence). The V end lost 3 bases, the J end lost 7 bases, and 13 bases lay between the germline ends. The CDR3 totals 13 residues.

This clonotype has at least ten counts. The chain links TRBV30 to TRBJ2-5, with 7 positions matching TRBD2. CDR3 length: 13 amino acids. Germline V lookup: CDR1 GTSNPN, CDR2 SVGIG (reference sequence). Losses at the gene ends were 0 bases for V and 3 bases for J; bases not matched to a gene: 1. The CDR3 spells CAWSVGGEETQYF. The CDR3 coding sequence is TGTGCCTGGAGTGTGGGAGGGGAAGAGACCCAGTACTTC.

This clonotype was found many times. The CDR3 DNA follows: TGTGCCAGCAGCTCCGGGGTTCCGGGGGATACGCAGTATTTT. This translates into CASSSGVPGDTQYF. This chain links TRBV7-9 with TRBJ2-3; maybe TRBD2 (5 bases). Trimming cost V 4 bases and J 6 bases, with 14 bases left between them. Germline-derived CDR1 and CDR2 are SEHNR and FQNEAQ (reference sequence). CDR3 size: 14 residues.

This clonotype appeared a few times. The chain employs TRBV15 and TRBJ1-6; D not certain. Trimming left V 0 bases short and J 10 bases short, with 10 bases between. In germline, CDR1 is LNHNV, CDR2 YYDKDF (reference sequence). The CDR3 loop spans 14 amino acids. The CDR3 spells CATSRERSWSPLHF. Written as DNA, the CDR3 is TGTGCCACCAGCAGAGAGAGGTCGTGGTCACCCCTCCACTTT.

The table lists this clonotype with many counts. V is TRBV7-2 and J is TRBJ1-6; D uncertain. CDR1 and CDR2 (germline): SGHTA, FQGNSA. The CDR3 totals 14 residues. Trimming shortened V by 11 bases and J by 0 bases, and 11 bases separated the two germline ends. CDR3 sequence (DNA): TGTGCCTCCGTCCTGAGCTCCTATAATTCACCCCTCCACTTT. The encoded protein is CASVLSSYNSPLHF. Together with reference TRBV7-2 and TRBJ1-6, the CDR3 gives the full variable domain: GAGVSQSPSNKVTEKGKDVELRCDPISGHTALYWYRQSLGQGLEFLIYFQGNSAPDKSGLPSDRFSAERTGGSVSTLTIQRTQQEDSAVYLCASVLSSYNSPLHFGNGTRLTVT.

This clonotype was observed many times. The chain combines TRBV15 with TRBJ2-3; TRBD2 agrees at 9 bases. After removal of 1 base from V and 4 bases from J, the junction contained 6 bases not matched to a gene. The CDR3 has 16 amino acids. From germline, CDR1 is LNHNV and CDR2 YYDKDF (reference sequence). The CDR3 loop is CATSRASGNGADTQYF. CDR3 bases: TGTGCCACCAGCAGAGCTAGCGGGAACGGTGCAGATACGCAGTATTTT.